A single sample gave rise to the 19 T cell receptor beta chains below, sequenced in a study of CD8+ T cells in alopecia areata. It was cDNA, reverse transcribed from extracted RNA, that served as the sequencing template. This table comes from immunoSEQ multiplex PCR, and its TCRdb copy is limited to in-frame clones, with some not included. The sample includes approximately 1,500 clones, 75% of them seen just once. Sample treatment: oral pan-JAK inhibitor, 5-10 mg twice daily. In alopecia areata patients, both lesional scalp punch biopsies and peripheral blood were collected. Sequenced material: skin, taken at week 24, from a patient treated with tofacitinib. The source is a human donor with alopecia areata.

The chain recombines TRBV6-6 with TRBJ2-3, with D maybe TRBD2 (7 bases). Germline V gene data show CDR1 as MNHNY and CDR2 as SVGAGI (reference sequence). The CDR3 covers 15 residues. V lost 7 bases and J lost 5, with 19 bases in between. The CDR3 nucleotides are TGTGCCAGCAAATCCACGGGGGGCCGGCTAGATACGCAGTATTTT. It translates to CASKSTGGRLDTQYF.

V gene TRBV19 combines with J gene TRBJ1-6; possible D gene TRBD1, 6 bases. The germline CDR1 and CDR2 sequences are LNHDA and SQIVND (reference sequence). Between the trimmed V and J ends, which lost 7 bases and 0 bases, there was a span of 19 bases. CDR3 length: 18 amino acids. The CDR3 protein is CASNSYWTESSYNSPLHF. CDR3 in DNA: TGTGCCAGTAATTCGTACTGGACAGAGAGCTCCTATAATTCACCCCTCCACTTT.

The CDR3 DNA reads TGTGCCAGCAGCGTAGAAGTCGGGTTTCATGGCTACACCTTC. Translated, it gives CASSVEVGFHGYTF. The chain joins TRBV9 to TRBJ1-2; D is undetermined. The CDR3 consists of 14 residues. CDR1 is SGDLS and CDR2 is YYNGEE in the germline V gene. Trimming cost V 0 bases and J 6 bases, with 12 bases left between them. Together with reference TRBV9 and TRBJ1-2, the CDR3 gives the full variable domain: DSGVTQTPKHLITATGQRVTLRCSPRSGDLSVYWYQQSLDQGLQFLIQYYNGEERAKGNILERFSAQQFPDLHSELNLSSLELGDSALYFCASSVEVGFHGYTFGSGTRLTVV.

The chain combines TRBV2 with TRBJ2-7, with D possibly TRBD1 on 5 matching bases. V was trimmed by 4 bases and J by 3 bases, leaving 13 bases between them. The CDR3 consists of 14 residues. Looked up from germline, CDR1 is SNHLY and CDR2 is FYNNEI. CDR3 region: CASSAAGNLYEQYF. In DNA, the CDR3 is TGTGCCAGCAGTGCTGCAGGGAATCTCTACGAGCAGTACTTC.

The rearrangement uses TRBV14 and TRBJ2-7; D perhaps matches TRBD1 (6 bases). Deletions cut 3 bases from V and 2 bases from J, with 11 bases between. The CDR3 consists of 14 residues. Germline CDR1 is SGHDN and CDR2 is FVKESK. The CDR3 sequence: CASSHLRQAYEQYF. The CDR3 coding sequence is TGTGCCAGCAGCCACCTACGACAGGCCTACGAGCAGTACTTC.

The rearrangement joins TRBV2 to TRBJ1-1, with unresolved D. In germline, CDR1 is SNHLY, CDR2 FYNNEI. This CDR3 comprises 13 residues. V lost 6 bases and J 1 base, leaving 9 bases between the germline ends. CDR3 protein: CASRAGRNTEAFF. DNA of the CDR3: TGTGCCAGCAGAGCAGGCAGGAACACTGAAGCTTTCTTT.

J is TRBJ2-1 and V is TRBV7-9; TRBD2 matches 10 bases. Per germline, CDR1 SEHNR and CDR2 FQNEAQ (reference sequence). The ends lost 1 base at V and 16 bases at J; junction bases unmatched: 7. The CDR3 length is 13 residues. CDR3 sequence (DNA): TGTGCCAGCAGCTTAGACAGAGCGGGGGGGCGATTCTTC. It specifies CASSLDRAGGRFF.

The rearrangement links TRBV5-6 to TRBJ2-3; 13 nucleotides match TRBD2. In germline, CDR1 is SGHDT, CDR2 YYEEEE. CDR3 length: 17 amino acids. With V trimmed by 4 bases and J by 2 bases, 7 bases remained unmatched. Here the CDR3 DNA reads TGTGCCAGCAGCCAGCGGACTAGCGGGGGTGCCACAGATACGCAGTATTTT. Translated: CASSQRTSGGATDTQYF.

In this sample, this clone turned up a few times. The V gene is TRBV6-5, the J gene TRBJ1-6; D uncertain. The CDR3 runs 15 residues. V was trimmed by 5 bases and J by 4 bases, leaving 12 bases between them. In germline, CDR1 is MNHEY, CDR2 SVGAGI. The CDR3 DNA reads TGTGCCAGCAGTAGGACCGTTGGTTATAATTCACCCCTCCACTTT. Translated: CASSRTVGYNSPLHF.

The chain carries TRBV29-1 and TRBJ1-2; 11 bases match TRBD1. Germline-derived CDR1 and CDR2 are SQVTM and ANQGSEA. The CDR3 has 13 residues. V shed 4 bases and J 4 bases; nucleotides not matched to a gene: 2. CDR3 DNA: TGCAGCGTTGTTGGGACAGGGGGCTATGGCTACACCTTC. It yields the protein CSVVGTGGYGYTF. The variable domain in full, completed from reference TRBV29-1 and TRBJ1-2, reads SAVISQKPSRDICQRGTSLTIQCQVDSQVTMMFWYRQQPGQSLTLIATANQGSEATYESGFVIDKFPISRPNLTFSTLTVSNMSPEDSSIYLCSVVGTGGYGYTFGSGTRLTVV.

J is TRBJ1-5 and V is TRBV6-6; maybe TRBD1 (5 bases). Germline CDR1 MNHNY, CDR2 SVGAGI (reference sequence). The CDR3 runs to 14 residues. Trimming removed 7 bases from V and 3 bases from J, with 13 bases in between. CDR3 in amino acids: CASTWDPLNQPQHF. In DNA form, the CDR3 reads TGTGCCAGCACTTGGGACCCACTCAATCAGCCCCAGCATTTT.

The gene calls are TRBV22-1 and TRBJ2-6; the listed D gene, TRBD2, was not tested against the DNA. TRBV22-1 is flagged as a pseudogene. This CDR3 contains 18 residues. CDR3 amino acids: CPGSKRGKRTSRANVLTF. CDR3 DNA: TGTCCTGGGAGTAAGCGAGGAAAGCGAACAAGTCGGGCCAACGTCCTGACTTTC.

Only one count was recorded for this clone. V gene TRBV4-1 combines with J gene TRBJ2-3, with TRBD1 matching over 7 bases. J was trimmed by 3 bases and V by 2 bases; bases with no gene match: 11. The germline V gene has CDR1 MGHRA and CDR2 YSYEKL. The CDR3 extends over 17 amino acids. The CDR3 DNA sequence: TGCGCCAGCAGCCAAAGCCATTTACAGGGGCGGACAGATACGCAGTATTTT. Translation gives CASSQSHLQGRTDTQYF.

This clone was seen only a few times. This chain connects TRBV10-3 to TRBJ2-7; possibly TRBD2 for D (6 bases). The germline V gene encodes CDR1 ENHRY and CDR2 SYGVKD. CDR3 length: 15 amino acids. The ends were cut back, 7 bases at V and 4 bases at J, with 20 bases in the middle. CDR3 region: CAITPGPRREYEQYF. CDR3 bases: TGTGCCATCACTCCGGGCCCAAGACGGGAGTACGAGCAGTACTTC.

This clone was found a few times. The V gene is TRBV5-1, the J gene TRBJ2-1; D is perhaps TRBD1 (6 bases). The CDR3 totals 13 residues. Germline V CDR1 and CDR2: SGHRS, YFSETQ. The V and J ends lost 7 bases and 0 bases respectively, with 8 bases between them. Here the CDR3 reads CASRDTSYNEQFF. CDR3 in DNA: TGCGCCAGCCGGGACACCTCCTACAATGAGCAGTTCTTC.

This chain links TRBV7-2 with TRBJ2-7, with D tentatively TRBD2 (6 bases). The germline gives CDR1 SGHTA, CDR2 FQGNSA. CDR3 length: 15 amino acids. Deletions cut 1 base from V and 0 bases from J, with 10 bases between. In DNA form, the CDR3 reads TGTGCCAGCAGCTTAGGGTGGGACTTCTCCTACGAGCAGTACTTC. It encodes CASSLGWDFSYEQYF.

This clone was seen a handful of times. The genes are TRBV6-8 and TRBJ2-7; 7 nucleotides agree with TRBD1. CDR1 is MNHGY and CDR2 is SAAAGT in the germline V gene. This CDR3 is 13 amino acids long. The junction had 3 bases not matched to a gene; V was cut back by 7 bases and J by 0 bases. The CDR3 DNA is TGTGCCAGCATGACAGGGAACTCCTACGAGCAGTACTTC. As protein: CASMTGNSYEQYF.

The rearrangement uses TRBV29-1 and TRBJ2-3, with a possible D match to TRBD2 (6 bases). CDR3 length: 14 residues. V was pared by 3 bases and J by 4 bases, with 14 bases between. From germline, CDR1 is SQVTM and CDR2 ANQGSEA. For the CDR3, the DNA is TGCAGCGTTGACCGAGCGGGTAGGGCAGATACGCAGTATTTT. Its protein product is CSVDRAGRADTQYF.

This rearrangement joins TRBV14 to TRBJ2-5; 8 positions match TRBD1. The DNA end is a closer match to TRBJ2-7, so the J assignment may be wrong. This CDR3 has 14 residues. CDR1 is SGHDN, CDR2 FVKESK, per germline. CDR3 residues: CASSRRTGNYEQYF. CDR3 nucleotides: TGTGCCAGCAGCCGCAGGACAGGGAATTACGAGCAGTACTTC.